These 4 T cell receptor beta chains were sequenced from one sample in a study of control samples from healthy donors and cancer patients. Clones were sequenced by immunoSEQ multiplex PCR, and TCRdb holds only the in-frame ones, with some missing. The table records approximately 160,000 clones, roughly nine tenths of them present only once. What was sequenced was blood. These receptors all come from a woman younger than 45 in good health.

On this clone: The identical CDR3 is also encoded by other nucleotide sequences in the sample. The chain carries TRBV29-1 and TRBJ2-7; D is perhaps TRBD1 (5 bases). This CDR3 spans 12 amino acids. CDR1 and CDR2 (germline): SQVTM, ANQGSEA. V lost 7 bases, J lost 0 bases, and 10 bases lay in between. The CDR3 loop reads CSATDSSYEQYF. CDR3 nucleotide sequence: TGCAGCGCCACAGACAGCTCCTACGAGCAGTACTTC.

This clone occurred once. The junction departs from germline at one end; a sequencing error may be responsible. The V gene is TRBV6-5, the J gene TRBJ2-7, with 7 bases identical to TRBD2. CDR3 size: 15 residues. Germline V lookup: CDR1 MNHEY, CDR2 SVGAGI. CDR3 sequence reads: CASSDSGGSSYEQYF. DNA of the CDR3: TGTGCCAGCAGTGACTCGGGAGGTAGCTCCTACGAGCAGTACTTC.

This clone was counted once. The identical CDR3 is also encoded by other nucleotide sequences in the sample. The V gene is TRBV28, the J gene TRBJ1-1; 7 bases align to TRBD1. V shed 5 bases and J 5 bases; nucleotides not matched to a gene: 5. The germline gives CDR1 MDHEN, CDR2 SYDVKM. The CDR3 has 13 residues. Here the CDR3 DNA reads TGTGCCAGCAGTCTACAGGGGAGGACTGAAGCTTTCTTT. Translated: CASSLQGRTEAFF. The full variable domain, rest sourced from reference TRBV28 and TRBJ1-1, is DVKVTQSSRYLVKRTGEKVFLECVQDMDHENMFWYRQDPGLGLRLIYFSYDVKMKEKGDIPEGYSVSREKKERFSLILESASTNQTSMYLCASSLQGRTEAFFGQGTRLTVV.

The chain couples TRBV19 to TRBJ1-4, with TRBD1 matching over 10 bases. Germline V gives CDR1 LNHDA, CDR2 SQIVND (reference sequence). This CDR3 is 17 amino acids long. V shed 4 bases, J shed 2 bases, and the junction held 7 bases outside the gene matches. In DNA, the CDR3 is TGTGCCAGTAGTACCGCCGGGACAGGGGCTACTAATGAAAAACTGTTTTTT. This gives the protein CASSTAGTGATNEKLFF.